The clone carrying this T cell receptor beta chain has just one count. Its cognate antigen is unknown. Compared with germline, one end of the junction differs, possibly owing to a read error. CDR1 and CDR2 (germline): SNHLY, FYNNEI. The CDR3 runs to 14 residues. Authors of the study amplified TCR beta CDR3 regions from RNA transcripts. The HTBI set primed first-round TCR CDR3 RT-PCR. TCRdb re-called the multiplex PCR reads with MiXCR, one entry per CDR3 protein. The repertoire holds roughly 740,000 distinct CDR3 sequences, 16% seen once, with approximately 8.4% in the top ten. The data are from a study of T cells in Graves' hyperthyroidism and ophthalmopathy. Study-level findings and limits: Researchers found most expanded thyroid clonotypes above 0.001 in blood as well.

The material sequenced was blood. The chain recombines TRBV2 with TRBJ2-2, with a weak D call TRBD1 (6 bases). The sequence came from a man younger than 35 with Graves' hyperthyroidism. CDR3 region: CASTEDSNTGELCF. The CDR3 DNA reads TGTGCCAGCACCGAGGACAGCAACACCGGGGAGCTGTGTTTT.